The 14 T cell receptor beta chains below were found in one sample sequenced in a study of glioma-infiltrating T cells. The iRepertoire nested amplicon-rescue multiplex PCR amplified TCR alpha and beta CDR3s from RNA. One entry per CDR3 protein, called by TCRdb with MiXCR from the multiplex PCR reads. The sample lists approximately 89,000 distinct CDR3 sequences, about a quarter occurring once. Sequencing was performed on glioma tissue, nonneoplastic brain tissue, or PBMCs (not recorded which). These receptors were collected from a human donor with low-grade glioma or glioblastoma, undergoing nonglioma brain surgery, or in good health (not recorded which).

The J gene is TRBJ2-5, the V gene TRBV3-1, with D maybe TRBD2 (6 bases). Germline CDR1 and CDR2: LGHDT and YNNKEL (reference sequence). The CDR3 covers 15 residues. V was shortened by 4 bases and J by 5 bases, with 17 bases between the two germline ends. The CDR3 DNA follows: TGTGCCAGCAGCCCCACGCGACTAGACAGTGAGACCCAGTACTTC. Translation gives CASSPTRLDSETQYF.

This clonotype was detected only a few times. The chain carries TRBV29-1 and TRBJ2-5; the match to TRBD1 covers 9 bases. V trimming: 7 bases; J trimming: 3 bases; junction bases outside the gene matches: 9. Per the germline V gene, CDR1 is SQVTM and CDR2 is ANQGSEA. The CDR3 has 14 amino acids. In nucleotides, the CDR3 is TGCAGCGCGAGGGACAGGGTCGCTAAAGAGACCCAGTACTTC. Translated, it gives CSARDRVAKETQYF.

A remark on this clonotype: This may be a read error: a much more frequent sequence differs by one nucleotide. The final CDR3 position lacks the conserved phenylalanine or tryptophan, pointing to a likely read error. The chain has TRBV27 and TRBJ2-6, with D uncertain. Germline values: CDR1 MNHEY, CDR2 SMNVEV (reference sequence). Deletions cut 6 bases from V and 0 bases from J, with 6 bases between. The CDR3 has 14 residues. CDR3 in amino acids: CASRSFSGANVLTS. CDR3 nucleotides: TGTGCCAGCAGGAGTTTCTCTGGGGCCAACGTCCTGACTTCC.

This clonotype was seen a few times. This chain uses TRBV18 with TRBJ1-6; unclear D gene. The CDR3 is made up of 16 amino acids. CDR1 KGHSH and CDR2 LQKENI come from the germline V gene. V shed 1 base and J shed 0 bases, with 7 bases lying between them. CDR3 sequence: CASSPQKSSYNSPLHF. The CDR3 DNA is TGTGCCAGCTCACCACAAAAGAGCTCCTATAATTCACCCCTCCACTTT. The full variable domain, its missing parts supplied by reference TRBV18 and TRBJ1-6, is NAGVMQNPRHLVRRRGQEARLRCSPMKGHSHVYWYRQLPEEGLKFMVYLQKENIIDESGMPKERFSAEFPKEGPSILRIQQVVRGDSAAYFCASSPQKSSYNSPLHFGNGTRLTVT.

This clonotype was recorded many times. The genes are TRBV10-3 and TRBJ2-7; possibly TRBD1 for D (6 bases). CDR1 and CDR2 from the germline V gene are ENHRY and SYGVKD. This CDR3 region has 12 residues. Between the trimmed V and J ends, which lost 6 bases and 6 bases, there was a span of 12 bases. The CDR3 DNA sequence: TGTGCCATCAGCAAAACAGGGCCCGAGCAGTACTTC. This encodes CAISKTGPEQYF.

This clonotype was found many times. The CDR3 is CASSLRQGDTEAFF. CDR3 nucleotide sequence: TGTGCCAGCAGTCTAAGACAGGGCGACACTGAAGCTTTCTTT. V usage is TRBV7-9 and J usage is TRBJ1-1; 7 nucleotides line up with TRBD1. This CDR3 region has 14 residues. In germline, CDR1 is SEHNR, CDR2 FQNEAQ (reference sequence). The trim removed 6 bases at V and 3 bases at J, leaving 7 bases unmatched.

This clonotype was counted only a few times. J is TRBJ1-5 and V is TRBV2; no clear D gene. V shed 0 bases and J shed 4 bases, with 10 bases lying between them. CDR1 and CDR2 from the germline V gene are SNHLY and FYNNEI. The length of the CDR3 is 15 residues. The CDR3 protein is CASSEAYRWNQPQHF. The CDR3 DNA reads TGTGCCAGCAGTGAAGCGTACCGGTGGAATCAGCCCCAGCATTTT. The full variable domain, in which reference TRBV2 and TRBJ1-5 provide the parts outside the CDR3, is EPEVTQTPSHQVTQMGQEVILRCVPISNHLYFYWYRQILGQKVEFLVSFYNNEISEKSEIFDDQFSVERPDGSNFTLKIRSTKLEDSAMYFCASSEAYRWNQPQHFGDGTRLSIL.

In this sample, this clonotype turned up many times. The chain is built from TRBV19 and TRBJ1-2; no definite D call. Germline CDR1 and CDR2: LNHDA and SQIVND (reference sequence). This CDR3 comprises 14 residues. V lost 3 bases to trimming and J lost 8 bases, with 16 bases between them. For the CDR3, the DNA is TGTGCCAGTAGTATGGGCAGCGACCTGTGGGGCTACACCTTC. Amino acids: CASSMGSDLWGYTF.

This clonotype was seen at least ten times. This sequence joins TRBV2 and TRBJ1-2; possible D gene TRBD1, 6 bases. The CDR3 length is 11 residues. The V gene lost 8 bases and the J gene lost 8 bases, with 12 bases spanning the gap. Germline CDR1 reads SNHLY; CDR2 reads FYNNEI. Here the CDR3 DNA reads TGTGCCAGCCGGGACATGTGGGGCTACACCTTC. It codes for CASRDMWGYTF.

This clonotype was recorded at least ten times. V gene TRBV15 combines with J gene TRBJ2-3; TRBD1 matches 8 bases. V shed 1 base, J shed 4 bases, and the junction held 1 base outside the gene matches. The CDR3 has 14 amino acids. Germline CDR1 reads LNHNV; CDR2 reads YYDKDF (reference sequence). The CDR3 is CATSRGTGSDTQYF. CDR3 nucleotides: TGTGCCACCAGCAGAGGGACAGGGTCAGATACGCAGTATTTT.

This clonotype was seen repeatedly, ten times or more. V gene TRBV7-8 combines with J gene TRBJ1-2, with TRBD1 identical over 7 bases. The CDR3 contains 12 residues. Trimming at V came to 6 bases and at J to 5 bases, leaving 3 bases not matched to a gene. In germline, CDR1 is SGHVS, CDR2 FQNEAQ. The CDR3 coding sequence is TGTGCCAGCAGTTCGGGACAGTATGGCTACACCTTC. Translating gives CASSSGQYGYTF.

The genes are TRBV19 and TRBJ2-7; a possible D gene is TRBD2 (6 bases). This CDR3 has 15 amino acids. Trimming removed 5 bases at V and 3 bases at J, with 17 bases between. Looked up from germline, CDR1 is LNHDA and CDR2 is SQIVND (reference sequence). CDR3: CASSPRGAGDYEQYF. The CDR3 nucleotides are TGTGCCAGTAGTCCCCGAGGAGCGGGCGACTACGAGCAGTACTTC.

This clonotype was seen only a few times. The chain employs TRBV24-1 and TRBJ2-3; 10 bases agree with TRBD2. Germline V gives CDR1 KGHDR, CDR2 SFDVKD. V was clipped by 4 bases and J by 4 bases; unmatched bases: 7. CDR3 length equals 16 residues. Here the CDR3 DNA reads TGTGCCACCAGTGACTCGGCTAGCGGGAGTGCAGATACGCAGTATTTT. It translates to CATSDSASGSADTQYF.

This clonotype was counted at least ten times. The CDR3 protein is CASSYSGRGTDTQYF. The DNA for the CDR3 is TGTGCCAGCAGTTACTCCGGGAGGGGCACAGATACGCAGTATTTT. The chain employs TRBV6-6 and TRBJ2-3, with TRBD2 identical over 8 bases. Trimming at V came to 0 bases and at J to 1 base, leaving 0 bases not matched to a gene. Germline loops: CDR1 MNHNY, CDR2 SVGAGI (reference sequence). CDR3 length: 15 amino acids.